This paragraph covers one TCR beta chain sequence. Newly diagnosed hyperthyroidism, duration under 2 months, in patients aged 18 to 65. This entry belongs to a study of T cells in Graves' hyperthyroidism and ophthalmopathy. The CDR3 length is 14 residues. The germline gives CDR1 MNHNS, CDR2 SASEGT. Between the trimmed V and J ends, which lost 8 bases and 5 bases, there was a span of 18 bases. What was amplified from RNA transcripts were TCR beta CDR3 regions. TCR CDR3 underwent first-round RT-PCR with the HTBI primer set. TCRdb recomputed calls from the multiplex PCR reads with MiXCR, one row per CDR3 protein. The sample includes a few hundred thousand distinct CDR3 sequences, 21% seen only once; the top ten take under 55%.

V is TRBV6-1 and J is TRBJ1-1; a possible D gene is TRBD1 (5 bases). Source material: blood. The receptor's source is a woman aged 45-65 years with Graves' hyperthyroidism. The CDR3: CASGSQGGKTEAFF. The CDR3 nucleotides are TGTGCCAGCGGATCCCAGGGAGGGAAGACTGAAGCTTTCTTT.